The 27 T cell receptor beta chains in this list originate from one sample, sequenced in a study of CXCR3-negative and CXCR3-positive naive CD8 T cells. UMI-tagged TRB cDNA libraries were built via 5' RACE. TCRdb re-called the 5' RACE reads and catalogs CDR3 proteins one per entry, DNA excluded. In all, the sample yields around 8,400 distinct CDR3 sequences. Sequenced material: naive CXCR3- CD8+ T cells from blood. As to subset: CD45RO-CCR7+CD27+CD95- naive CD8+ T cells lacking CXCR3 (TNR3-). The receptors were gathered from a human donor in good health. Some clones in this sample may be carry-over from other donors' samples.

This CDR3 reads CASSQPGLDIYEQYF. The genes are TRBV3-1 and TRBJ2-7; lacking DNA, the TRBD2 call made by TCRdb goes unchecked. This CDR3 is built from 15 residues. The germline V gene encodes CDR1 LGHDT and CDR2 YNNKEL (reference sequence).

The chain combines TRBV5-1 with TRBJ2-7. This CDR3 has 14 residues. In germline, CDR1 is SGHRS, CDR2 YFSETQ. The CDR3: CASSLMPANYEQYF.

The rearrangement links TRBV28 to TRBJ2-7. CDR1 MDHEN and CDR2 SYDVKM come from the germline V gene. This CDR3 contains 14 residues. CDR3 loop: CASSFGGVSYEQYF.

The gene calls are TRBV4-1 and TRBJ2-1; TCRdb indicates TRBD1, and absent DNA this call remains unverified. The length of the CDR3 is 16 residues. Per germline, CDR1 MGHRA and CDR2 YSYEKL. The CDR3 protein is CASSPGPLGSYNEQFF.

By frequency, this clonotype registers medium-sized. This chain connects TRBV14 to TRBJ2-1. From germline, CDR1 is SGHDN and CDR2 FVKESK. The CDR3 covers 15 residues. This CDR3 is CASSLGGSHYNEQFF.

This clonotype is identified as medium-sized from frequency. This sequence joins TRBV3-1 and TRBJ2-1; TCRdb's D call of TRBD2 is untestable without DNA. The germline V gene has CDR1 LGHDT and CDR2 YNNKEL (reference sequence). The CDR3 loop spans 15 amino acids. This CDR3 is CASTESGGASEEQFF.

In terms of frequency, this clonotype is medium-sized. J is TRBJ1-2 and V is TRBV20-1; TCRdb gives TRBD1 as the D gene, but with no DNA this cannot be confirmed. CDR1 is DFQATT and CDR2 is SNEGSKA in the germline V gene (reference sequence). The CDR3 has 11 amino acids. CDR3 amino acids: CSAGGQYGYTF.

The chain combines TRBV28 with TRBJ2-1; TCRdb picks TRBD2, but there is no DNA to check that call. This CDR3 spans 15 amino acids. Per the germline V gene, CDR1 is MDHEN and CDR2 is SYDVKM. CDR3 amino acids: CASRGAGEGYNEQFF.

This clonotype shows up as medium-sized by frequency. The chain has TRBV7-6 and TRBJ2-1; checking the TCRdb D call of TRBD1 is not possible without DNA. CDR3 length: 13 residues. CDR1 SGHVS and CDR2 FNYEAQ come from the germline V gene. The CDR3: CASSPPASNEQFF. Together with reference TRBV7-6 and TRBJ2-1, the CDR3 gives the full variable domain: GAGVSQSPRYKVTKRGQDVALRCDPISGHVSLYWYRQALGQGPEFLTYFNYEAQQDKSGLPNDRFSAERPEGSISTLTIQRTEQRDSAMYRCASSPPASNEQFFGPGTRLTVL.

The chain uses TRBV6-2 or TRBV6-3 and TRBJ2-7. The germline V gene encodes CDR1 MNHEY and CDR2 SVGEGT. The CDR3 consists of 12 residues. The CDR3 region is CASSFGMDEQYF.

This clonotype ranks as medium-sized in terms of frequency. CDR3 loop: CASSQFRGNTEAFF. The chain links TRBV4-1 to TRBJ1-1; TCRdb designates TRBD1, a call that cannot be tested without DNA. The germline V gene encodes CDR1 MGHRA and CDR2 YSYEKL. The length of the CDR3 is 14 residues.

This rearrangement joins TRBV7-8 to TRBJ2-7; with no DNA, the TCRdb D assignment of TRBD2 cannot be verified. Per the germline V gene, CDR1 is SGHVS and CDR2 is FQNEAQ. This CDR3 has 14 amino acids. CDR3 region: CASSLTGGVYEQYF.

This chain connects TRBV20-1 to TRBJ2-1; the TCRdb D gene call, TRBD1, has no DNA to confirm it. Germline V gene lookup returns CDR1 DFQATT and CDR2 SNEGSKA (reference sequence). CDR3 length equals 14 residues. CDR3 loop: CSARHRGLGYEQFF.

The chain recombines TRBV20-1 with TRBJ2-1. This CDR3 is 13 amino acids long. Germline lookup yields CDR1 DFQATT and CDR2 SNEGSKA (reference sequence). The CDR3 reads CSAKDTERNEQFF.

This clonotype is medium-sized by frequency. The CDR3 sequence is CATSRERSTDTQYF. This sequence joins TRBV15 and TRBJ2-3. This CDR3 is 14 amino acids long. The V gene's germline CDR1 is LNHNV and CDR2 YYDKDF (reference sequence).

The V gene is TRBV19, the J gene TRBJ1-5; checking the TCRdb D call of TRBD1 is not possible without DNA. The CDR3 covers 16 residues. Germline assignment: CDR1 LNHDA and CDR2 SQIVND (reference sequence). The CDR3 loop is CASSRRDTYSNQPQHF.

This sequence joins TRBV6-6 and TRBJ2-3. Per germline, CDR1 MNHNY and CDR2 SVGAGI (reference sequence). The CDR3 consists of 14 residues. The CDR3: CASSDSDSPDTQYF.

This clonotype is identified as medium-sized from frequency. V is TRBV20-1 and J is TRBJ2-3. The CDR3 covers 15 residues. Germline values: CDR1 DFQATT, CDR2 SNEGSKA (reference sequence). CDR3 amino acids: CSARIASGSTDTQYF.

This clonotype is identified as medium-sized from frequency. The chain employs TRBV20-1 and TRBJ2-7. Germline assignment: CDR1 DFQATT and CDR2 SNEGSKA (reference sequence). This CDR3 comprises 13 residues. CDR3 sequence reads: CSARALAGYEQYF.

This clonotype is medium-sized by frequency. This sequence joins TRBV29-1 and TRBJ2-1; there is no DNA to check the TCRdb D call of TRBD2. The CDR3 is made up of 14 amino acids. CDR1 is SQVTM, CDR2 ANQGSEA, per germline. This CDR3 reads CSVPMSGSYNEQFF.

The chain employs TRBV9 and TRBJ1-4; TCRdb proposes TRBD1, but this gene call is untestable without DNA. The CDR3 sequence is 15 residues long. Germline CDR1 SGDLS, CDR2 YYNGEE. The CDR3 loop is CASSPGTATNEKLFF. Drawing the rest from reference TRBV9 and TRBJ1-4, the complete variable domain is DSGVTQTPKHLITATGQRVTLRCSPRSGDLSVYWYQQSLDQGLQFLIQYYNGEERAKGNILERFSAQQFPDLHSELNLSSLELGDSALYFCASSPGTATNEKLFFGSGTQLSVL.

This rearrangement joins TRBV30 to TRBJ1-5. Germline lookup yields CDR1 GTSNPN and CDR2 SVGIG (reference sequence). This CDR3 is 13 amino acids long. The CDR3 reads CAWSVTFNQPQHF.

This clonotype shows up as medium-sized by frequency. Here the CDR3 reads CAIQRDSGSPLHF. The rearrangement uses TRBV13 and TRBJ1-6. This CDR3 has 13 amino acids. Germline lookup yields CDR1 PRHDT and CDR2 FYEKMQ (reference sequence).

The rearrangement links TRBV18 to TRBJ2-1; TCRdb reports TRBD1, a call that lacks DNA to check it against. CDR1 is KGHSH and CDR2 is LQKENI in the germline V gene. The CDR3 has 14 residues. The CDR3 sequence: CASSHWDRVNEQFF.

In terms of frequency, this clonotype is medium-sized (0.01 to 0.1%). The rearrangement joins TRBV20-1 to TRBJ1-1. This CDR3 is built from 12 residues. The germline V gene encodes CDR1 DFQATT and CDR2 SNEGSKA (reference sequence). CDR3 residues: CRLSSMNTEAFF.

Frequency places this clonotype as medium-sized. The chain recombines TRBV4-1 with TRBJ2-1; TCRdb designates TRBD2, a call that cannot be tested without DNA. Germline V CDR1 and CDR2: MGHRA, YSYEKL. The CDR3 is 16 amino acids. CDR3 sequence: CASSQGSGLAGNEQFF.

This rearrangement joins TRBV12-3 or TRBV12-4 to TRBJ2-1; TCRdb returns TRBD1, unconfirmable since there is no DNA. The CDR3 covers 15 residues. The CDR3 reads CASSPRDGYYNEQFF.